The entry below describes one T cell receptor (beta chain). The assay was immunoSEQ multiplex PCR, and TCRdb's table has in-frame clones only and misses some. In the table there are under 25,000 clones, approximately 91% of which are singletons. These data originate in a study of T cells in localized non-small cell lung cancer. This CDR3 spans 16 amino acids. Trimming stripped 0 bases from V and 8 bases from J, with 16 bases between. Germline V gene lookup returns CDR1 LGHNA and CDR2 YSLEER. The sample in question was peripheral blood, obtained before any cancer treatment. The rearrangement links TRBV4-3 to TRBJ1-4; D is perhaps TRBD1 (5 bases). The source is a man aged 35-75 years with stage I squamous cell lung carcinoma. The CDR3 DNA is TGCGCCAGCAGCCAAGACCGGAGCAGGGCTGGAGAAAAACTGTTTTTT. This translates into CASSQDRSRAGEKLFF.